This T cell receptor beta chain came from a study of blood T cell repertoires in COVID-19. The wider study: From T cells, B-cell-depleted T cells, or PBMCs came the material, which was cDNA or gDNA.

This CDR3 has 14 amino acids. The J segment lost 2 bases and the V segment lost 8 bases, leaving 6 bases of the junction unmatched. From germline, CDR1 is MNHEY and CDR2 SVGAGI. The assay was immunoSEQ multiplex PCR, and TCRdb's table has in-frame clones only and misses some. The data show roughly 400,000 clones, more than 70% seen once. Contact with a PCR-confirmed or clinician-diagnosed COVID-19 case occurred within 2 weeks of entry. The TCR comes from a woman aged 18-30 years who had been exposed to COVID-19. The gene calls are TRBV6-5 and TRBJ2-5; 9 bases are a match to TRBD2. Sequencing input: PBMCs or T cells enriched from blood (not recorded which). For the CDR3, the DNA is TGTGCCAGCGCGGGGGGGGCGGTACAAGAGACCCAGTACTTC. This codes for CASAGGAVQETQYF.